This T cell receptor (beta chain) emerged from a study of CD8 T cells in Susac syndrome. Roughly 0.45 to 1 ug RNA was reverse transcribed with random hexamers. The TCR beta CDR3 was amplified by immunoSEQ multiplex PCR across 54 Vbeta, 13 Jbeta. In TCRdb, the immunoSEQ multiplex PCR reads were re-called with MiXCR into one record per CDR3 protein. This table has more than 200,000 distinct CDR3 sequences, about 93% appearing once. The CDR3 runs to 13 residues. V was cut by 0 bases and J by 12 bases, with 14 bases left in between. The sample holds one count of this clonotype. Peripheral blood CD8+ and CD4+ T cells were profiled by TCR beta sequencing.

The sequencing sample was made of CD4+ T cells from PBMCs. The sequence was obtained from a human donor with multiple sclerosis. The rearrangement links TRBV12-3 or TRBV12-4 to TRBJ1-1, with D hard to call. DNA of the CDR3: TGTGCCAGCAGTTTAGCGGGAAGGGCTAGGACTTTCTTT. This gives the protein CASSLAGRARTFF.